The subject of this entry is one T cell receptor (beta chain). The method was immunoSEQ multiplex PCR; TCRdb's version includes in-frame clones alone and lacks a portion of them. Of fewer than 100,000 clones listed, about 90% are singletons. These data come from a study of blood T cell repertoires in COVID-19. The CDR3 has 12 amino acids. The V and J ends lost 3 bases and 4 bases respectively, with 7 bases between them. The germline CDR1 and CDR2 sequences are LGHNT and FRNRAP. This receptor was taken from a man older than 75 in a cohort sampled during active COVID-19. The sequencing input was peripheral blood. The chain links TRBV12-5 to TRBJ2-7; unclear D gene. In DNA, the CDR3 is TGTGCTAGTGGTTTAGCTGAATACGAGCAGTACTTC. This encodes CASGLAEYEQYF.